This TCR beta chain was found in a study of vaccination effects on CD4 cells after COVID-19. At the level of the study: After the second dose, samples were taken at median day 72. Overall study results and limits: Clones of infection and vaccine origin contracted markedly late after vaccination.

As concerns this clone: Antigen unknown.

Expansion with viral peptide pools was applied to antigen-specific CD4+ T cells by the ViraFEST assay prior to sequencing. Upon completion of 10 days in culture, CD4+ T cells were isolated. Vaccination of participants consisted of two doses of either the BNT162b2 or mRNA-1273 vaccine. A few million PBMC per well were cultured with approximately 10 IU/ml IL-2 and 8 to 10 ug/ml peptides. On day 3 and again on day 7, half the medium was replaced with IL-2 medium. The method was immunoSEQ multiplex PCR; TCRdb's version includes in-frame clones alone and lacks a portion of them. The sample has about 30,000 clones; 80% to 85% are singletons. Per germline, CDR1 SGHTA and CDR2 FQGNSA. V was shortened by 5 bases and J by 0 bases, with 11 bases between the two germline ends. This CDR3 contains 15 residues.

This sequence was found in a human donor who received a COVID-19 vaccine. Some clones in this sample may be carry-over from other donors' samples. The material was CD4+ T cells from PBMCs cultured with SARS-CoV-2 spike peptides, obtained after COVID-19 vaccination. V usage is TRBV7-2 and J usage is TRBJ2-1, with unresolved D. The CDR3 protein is CASSIPTRSYNEQFF. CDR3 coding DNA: TGTGCCAGCAGCATCCCTACTCGCTCCTACAATGAGCAGTTCTTC.